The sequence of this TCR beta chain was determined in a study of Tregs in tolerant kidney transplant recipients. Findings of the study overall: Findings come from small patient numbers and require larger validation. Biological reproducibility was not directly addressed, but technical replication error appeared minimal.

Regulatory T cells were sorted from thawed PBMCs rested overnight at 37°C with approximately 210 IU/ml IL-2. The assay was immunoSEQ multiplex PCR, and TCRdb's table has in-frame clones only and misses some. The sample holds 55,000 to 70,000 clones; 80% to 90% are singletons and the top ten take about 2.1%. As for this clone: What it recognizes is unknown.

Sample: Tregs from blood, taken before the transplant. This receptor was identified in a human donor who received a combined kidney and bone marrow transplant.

The CDR3 region has the DNA TGTGCCAGCAGTTCCGGACCACCGGACCCAGATACGCAGTATTTT. Protein sequence: CASSSGPPDPDTQYF. The V call is TRBV28, the J call TRBJ2-3; no firm D call. This CDR3 is 15 amino acids long. Germline CDR1 and CDR2: MDHEN and SYDVKM. The ends were cut back, 4 bases at V and 4 bases at J, with 15 bases in the middle.